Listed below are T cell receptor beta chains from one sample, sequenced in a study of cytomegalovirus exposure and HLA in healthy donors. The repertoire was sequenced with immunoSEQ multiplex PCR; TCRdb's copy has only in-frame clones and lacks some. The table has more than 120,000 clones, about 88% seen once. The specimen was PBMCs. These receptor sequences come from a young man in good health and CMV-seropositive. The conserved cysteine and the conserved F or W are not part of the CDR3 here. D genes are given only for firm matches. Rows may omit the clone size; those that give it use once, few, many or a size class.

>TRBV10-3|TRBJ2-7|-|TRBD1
AISRTGVGYEQY
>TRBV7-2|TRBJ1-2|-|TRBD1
ASSLARGQGGYGYT
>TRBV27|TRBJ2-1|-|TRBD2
ASSLYSYQLAGDNEQF
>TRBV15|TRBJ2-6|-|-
ATSRGGSSGANVLT
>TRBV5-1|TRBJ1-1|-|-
ASSLVSAAEAF
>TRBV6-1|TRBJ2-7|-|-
ASSEYGGYEQY
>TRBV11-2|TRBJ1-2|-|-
ASSPPGTSNYGYT
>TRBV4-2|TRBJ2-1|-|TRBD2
ASSSRAGRSYNEQF
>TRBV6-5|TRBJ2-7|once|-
ASSRSSYEQY
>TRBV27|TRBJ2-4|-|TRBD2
ASSLTSGVAKNIQY
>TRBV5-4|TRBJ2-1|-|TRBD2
ASSLREDEQF
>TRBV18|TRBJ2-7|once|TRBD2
ASSPSKAGRGLEQY
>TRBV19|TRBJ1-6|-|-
ASSRGAGEGSPLH
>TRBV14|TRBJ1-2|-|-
ASSPGGGIYGYT
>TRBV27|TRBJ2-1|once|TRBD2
ASSLRVGIAGSNEQF
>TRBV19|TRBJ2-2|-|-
ASSRRAGELF
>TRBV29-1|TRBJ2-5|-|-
SVEDRSGVKIQETQY
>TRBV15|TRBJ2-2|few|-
ATSRDRVVITGELF
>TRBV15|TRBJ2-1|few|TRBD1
ATSHRQGGEQF
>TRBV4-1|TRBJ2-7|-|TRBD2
ASSQVTSGSYEQY
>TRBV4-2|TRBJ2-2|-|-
ASSQGRGLTGELF
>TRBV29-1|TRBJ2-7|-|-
SVDPSSTRGFEQY
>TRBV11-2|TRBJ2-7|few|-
ASSLGQNYEQY
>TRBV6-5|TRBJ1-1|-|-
ASKGDTEAF
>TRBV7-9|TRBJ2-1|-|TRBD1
ASSFLERTGDNEQF
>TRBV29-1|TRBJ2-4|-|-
SVKNGLPGNIQY
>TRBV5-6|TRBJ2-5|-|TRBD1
ASSLGQAIQETQY
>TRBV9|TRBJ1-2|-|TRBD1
ASSRDRSLVGYT
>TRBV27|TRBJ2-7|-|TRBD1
ASSSGTGKYEQY
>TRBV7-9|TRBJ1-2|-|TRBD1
ASSGTVITGDGYT
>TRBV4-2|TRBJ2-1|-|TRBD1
ASSPGQGLNNEQF
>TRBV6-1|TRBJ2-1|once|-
ASSEYGLALYNEQF
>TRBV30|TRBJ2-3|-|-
AWSVGGVSGSTDTQY
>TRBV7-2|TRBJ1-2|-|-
ASSPGISNYGYT
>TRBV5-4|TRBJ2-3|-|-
ASSSEVWTDTQY
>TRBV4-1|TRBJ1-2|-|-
ASSQEQAGVLYYGYT
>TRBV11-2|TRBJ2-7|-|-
ASSLEGSREQY
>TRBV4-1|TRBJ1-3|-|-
ASSQGQVSQTSGNTIY
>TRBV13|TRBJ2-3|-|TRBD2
ASSARLAGGTDTQY
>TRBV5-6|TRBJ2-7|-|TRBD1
ASRPPGTGTEQY
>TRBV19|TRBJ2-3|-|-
ASSMVGLGDTQY
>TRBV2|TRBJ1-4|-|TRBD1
ASSATLGQGYEKLF
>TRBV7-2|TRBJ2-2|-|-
ASSFTPPTGELF
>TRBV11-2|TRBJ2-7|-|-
ASSSILYEQY
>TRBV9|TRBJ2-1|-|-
ASSVALQAPL
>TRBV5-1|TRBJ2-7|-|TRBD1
ASSLEGTGVYEQY
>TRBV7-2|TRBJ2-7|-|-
ASSSGLWGEQY
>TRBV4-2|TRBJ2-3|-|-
ASSPKKQGQEAADTQY
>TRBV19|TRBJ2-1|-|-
ASCASSYNEQF
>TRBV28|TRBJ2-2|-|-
ASSLRAGTGELF
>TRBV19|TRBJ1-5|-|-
ASSTVHNQPQH
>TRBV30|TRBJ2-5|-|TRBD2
AWSLGGGAGRATQY
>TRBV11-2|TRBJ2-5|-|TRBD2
ASSLGEGLQETQY
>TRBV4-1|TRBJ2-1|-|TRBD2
ASSLTSGPYNEQF
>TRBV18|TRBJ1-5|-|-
ASSPSERRTQH